The TCR beta chain described here comes from a study of CD8 T cells in ankylosing spondylitis. Study-level results: Reportedly, disease-linked clones are significantly enriched in ankylosing spondylitis patients' matched synovial fluid.

Remarks on this clonotype: Its target is unknown.

Quantitative barcoded 5'-RACE was used to prepare TCR beta libraries. TCRdb independently ran MiXCR on the 5' RACE reads; one entry per CDR3 protein. The top ten clones hold roughly 8% of a sample with around 280,000 distinct CDR3 sequences, about 20% of them seen once. With 0 bases removed from V and 4 bases from J, the gap between germline ends came to 14 bases. This CDR3 region has 16 residues. Germline values: CDR1 SGHDT, CDR2 YYEEEE. The sequence derives from a male donor with ankylosing spondylitis or in good health (not recorded which). The V call is TRBV5-6, the J call TRBJ2-1, with D perhaps given as TRBD1 or TRBD2 (5 bases each). Sequenced: blood, either unsorted or a sorted T cell fraction (not recorded which). For the CDR3, the DNA is TGTGCCAGCAGCTTGGTTGTGGGGGTGGGTTACAATGAGCAGTTCTTC. Protein sequence: CASSLVVGVGYNEQFF.